The 3 T cell receptor beta chains listed next were all sequenced from one sample in a study of regulatory T cells in long-lasting Graves disease. Specified time point: newly diagnosed GD, antithyroid drugs for less than 3 months. The TCR library used RNA extracted from PBMCs. Arm-PCR of CDR3 regions and iRepertoire HTBI primers were used to build TCR beta libraries. MiXCR, applied by TCRdb to the multiplex PCR reads, yields one record per CDR3 protein. There are around 450,000 distinct CDR3 sequences in the sample; about 16% occur only once, and approximately 16% lies in the top ten. The sample was also reused in another study, on T cells in Graves' hyperthyroidism and ophthalmopathy.

The input for sequencing was peripheral blood mononuclear cells (PBMCs), taken at new diagnosis, from a patient treated with antithyroid drugs. These receptor sequences come from a woman younger than 45 with Graves disease.

Concerning this clonotype: This may come from a read error, since a much larger clone is one base off. This sequence joins TRBV6-1 and TRBJ2-1, with 12 bases matching TRBD2. The germline V gene has CDR1 MNHNS and CDR2 SASEGT. The length of the CDR3 is 16 residues. The CDR3 here is CASSATSGSTYNKQFF. The CDR3 nucleotides read TGTGCCAGCAGTGCGACTAGCGGGAGCACCTACAATAAGCAGTTCTTC.

At least ten counts were recorded for this clonotype. In nucleotides, the CDR3 is TGTGCCAGCGCGTATCGACAGGGTCGGGAGACCCAGTACTTC. As protein: CASAYRQGRETQYF. The rearrangement links TRBV27 to TRBJ2-5; 7 nucleotides line up with TRBD1. J lost 5 bases, V lost 8 bases, and 11 bases had no gene match. The CDR3 runs to 14 residues. Germline-derived CDR1 and CDR2 are MNHEY and SMNVEV (reference sequence).

This clonotype was detected ten times or more. This chain joins TRBV3-1 and TRBJ2-3; 8 nucleotides agree with TRBD2. The length of the CDR3 is 15 residues. V lost 2 bases and J lost 5; bases outside the gene matches: 6. The V gene's germline CDR1 is LGHDT and CDR2 YNNKEL (reference sequence). CDR3 residues: CASSQILAAIDTQYF. CDR3 nucleotide sequence: TGTGCCAGCAGCCAAATACTAGCGGCTATAGATACGCAGTATTTT.